Each of the 24 T cell receptor beta chains below was sequenced from the same sample in a study of cytomegalovirus exposure and HLA in healthy donors. 60 Vbeta and 13 Jbeta primers were used in PCR. Libraries were prepared by immunoSEQ multiplex PCR; TCRdb keeps only in-frame clonotypes and omits some of them. Found here are some 190,000 clones, around 86% of them singletons; the top ten hold roughly 1.9%. Sample: PBMCs. These receptors came from a woman under 30 in good health and CMV-seronegative.

The chain combines TRBV5-1 with TRBJ2-7, with D unresolved. Germline values: CDR1 SGHRS, CDR2 YFSETQ. The V end lost 4 bases, the J end lost 5 bases, and 13 bases lay between the germline ends. The length of the CDR3 is 13 residues. CDR3 region: CASSRERVNEQYF. DNA of the CDR3: TGCGCCAGCAGCCGCGAGAGAGTAAACGAGCAGTACTTC.

The chain employs TRBV27 and TRBJ2-6; D call uncertain. Trimming removed 8 bases at V and 0 bases at J, with 11 bases between. The CDR3 is 15 residues long. CDR1 and CDR2 from the germline V gene are MNHEY and SMNVEV (reference sequence). The CDR3 protein is CASGDLLSGANVLTF. CDR3 DNA: TGTGCCAGCGGAGACTTACTCTCTGGGGCCAACGTCCTGACTTTC.

The chain links TRBV4-2 to TRBJ2-1, with TRBD2 matching over 16 bases. The CDR3 is made up of 18 amino acids. Germline-derived CDR1 and CDR2 are LGHNA and YNFKEQ. J gave up 3 bases and V 3 bases, and 5 bases lay outside the gene matches. The CDR3 here is CASSQGLAGGYSYNEQFF. CDR3 coding DNA: TGTGCCAGCAGCCAGGGACTAGCGGGGGGGTATAGCTACAATGAGCAGTTCTTC.

This chain links TRBV19 with TRBJ1-1, with 12 bases identical to TRBD1. The V segment lost 6 bases and the J segment 5 bases; nucleotides outside the gene matches: 4. Per germline, CDR1 LNHDA and CDR2 SQIVND (reference sequence). CDR3 length: 14 residues. CDR3 residues: CASRGTGGYTEAFF. As DNA, the CDR3 is TGTGCCAGTAGGGGGACAGGGGGCTATACTGAAGCTTTCTTT.

The rearrangement links TRBV30 to TRBJ2-5, with 8 bases fitting TRBD2. Germline assignment: CDR1 GTSNPN and CDR2 SVGIG (reference sequence). The length of the CDR3 is 13 residues. V shed 8 bases and J 1 base; nucleotides not matched to a gene: 6. CDR3 in DNA: TGTGCCCGCTCGGGGGGGCCCCAAGAGACCCAGTACTTC. It yields the protein CARSGGPQETQYF.

This clone was counted a single time. This CDR3 is CASSLGTVGQAFF. CDR3 bases: TGTGCCAGCAGCTTAGGGACTGTCGGACAGGCTTTCTTT. The rearrangement uses TRBV7-9 and TRBJ1-1, with TRBD1 as a possible D gene (6 bases). The germline gives CDR1 SEHNR, CDR2 FQNEAQ (reference sequence). V lost 1 base and J lost 11, with 14 bases in between. This CDR3 is built from 13 residues.

The CDR3 DNA reads as TGTGCCAGCAGTGAACAAGCCCTTGCAACTAATGAAAAACTGTTTTTT. Translating gives CASSEQALATNEKLFF. The chain has TRBV6-1 and TRBJ1-4, with D unclear. CDR3 size: 16 residues. Trimming took 2 bases from V and 0 from J, leaving 10 bases between them. Germline V gives CDR1 MNHNS, CDR2 SASEGT.

The chain carries TRBV28 and TRBJ1-5; no definite D call. CDR1 MDHEN and CDR2 SYDVKM come from the germline V gene. The CDR3 has 12 amino acids. Trimming took 6 bases from V and 2 from J, leaving 5 bases between them. CDR3 DNA sequence: TGTGCCAGCAGGAGGGGCAATCAGCCCCAGCATTTT. The encoded protein is CASRRGNQPQHF.

V and J are TRBV5-1 and TRBJ1-1, with 8 nucleotides matching TRBD1. CDR3 length equals 16 residues. Germline CDR1 reads SGHRS; CDR2 reads YFSETQ. Trimming removed 0 bases from V and 1 base from J; junction bases left unmatched: 5. For the CDR3, the DNA is TGCGCCAGCAGCTTGGGCTCCGGGACAGGGAACACTGAAGCTTTCTTT. It translates to CASSLGSGTGNTEAFF.

CDR3 region: CASSPGQGNSPLHF. In nucleotides, the CDR3 is TGTGCCAGCAGCCCGGGACAGGGTAATTCACCCCTCCACTTT. This rearrangement joins TRBV2 to TRBJ1-6, with TRBD1 matching 9 bases. Trimming took 6 bases from V and 6 from J; bases not matched to a gene: 3. Per germline, CDR1 SNHLY and CDR2 FYNNEI. The CDR3 has 14 amino acids. Supplemented by reference TRBV2 and TRBJ1-6, the full variable domain reads EPEVTQTPSHQVTQMGQEVILRCVPISNHLYFYWYRQILGQKVEFLVSFYNNEISEKSEIFDDQFSVERPDGSNFTLKIRSTKLEDSAMYFCASSPGQGNSPLHFGNGTRLTVT.

This rearrangement joins TRBV28 to TRBJ1-2, with TRBD1 matching over 8 bases. Per the germline V gene, CDR1 is MDHEN and CDR2 is SYDVKM. V lost 8 bases, J lost 0 bases, and 14 bases stayed unmatched. CDR3 length: 17 amino acids. The chain's CDR3 is CASSKAGQADANYGYTF. The CDR3 bases are TGTGCCAGCTCAAAGGCGGGACAGGCCGATGCTAACTATGGCTACACCTTC.

The chain uses TRBV2 and TRBJ2-2; D perhaps matches TRBD2 (5 bases). The germline CDR1 and CDR2 sequences are SNHLY and FYNNEI. Trimming removed 7 bases from V and 4 bases from J, with 16 bases in between. CDR3 length equals 15 residues. The CDR3 nucleotides read TGTGCCAGCATCGCTGCGGGTCTAAGCACCGGGGAGCTGTTTTTT. It specifies CASIAAGLSTGELFF.

The rearrangement links TRBV28 to TRBJ1-6, with D possibly TRBD1 on 6 matching bases. The V end lost 4 bases, the J end lost 6 bases, and 25 bases lay between the germline ends. Germline V gene lookup returns CDR1 MDHEN and CDR2 SYDVKM. This CDR3 has 19 residues. CDR3 bases: TGTGCCAGCAGTTCCGCAGCAGGTGGGGGGGCTCCGGGTAATTCACCCCTCCACTTT. It is translated as CASSSAAGGGAPGNSPLHF.

This clone was detected once. This rearrangement joins TRBV2 to TRBJ2-3; 8 nucleotides agree with TRBD1. With V trimmed by 1 base and J by 6 bases, 9 bases remained unmatched. The germline gives CDR1 SNHLY, CDR2 FYNNEI. This CDR3 has 16 residues. CDR3 coding DNA: TGTGCCAGCAGTGAAGGACAGGGGCGCTATTCGGATACGCAGTATTTT. This sequence encodes CASSEGQGRYSDTQYF.

The V gene is TRBV4-3, the J gene TRBJ2-1; a weak D match, TRBD2 (5 bases). The germline V gene encodes CDR1 LGHNA and CDR2 YSLEER. V dropped 2 bases and J dropped 8 bases, with 10 bases sitting between them. The CDR3 contains 13 residues. The CDR3 nucleotides read TGCGCCAGCAGCCAACTCAGCGGTTATGAGCAGTTCTTC. The encoded protein is CASSQLSGYEQFF.

V gene TRBV27 combines with J gene TRBJ1-2; D is perhaps TRBD1 (5 bases). V lost 6 bases and J lost 8, with 16 bases in between. This CDR3 region has 13 residues. Germline-derived CDR1 and CDR2 are MNHEY and SMNVEV (reference sequence). The DNA for the CDR3 is TGTGCCAGCAGCCTGCACCAGGGAATCGGCTACACCTTC. Encoded protein: CASSLHQGIGYTF.

The V gene is TRBV19, the J gene TRBJ2-2; 7 bases match TRBD2. The CDR3 has 15 residues. The germline V gene encodes CDR1 LNHDA and CDR2 SQIVND (reference sequence). Germline trimming cut 3 bases from V and 3 bases from J; bases unmatched to any gene: 4. This CDR3 is CASSILAGDTGELFF. The CDR3 DNA reads as TGTGCCAGTAGTATTCTGGCGGGGGACACCGGGGAGCTGTTTTTT. Full variable domain (outside the CDR3, taken from reference TRBV19 and TRBJ2-2): DGGITQSPKYLFRKEGQNVTLSCEQNLNHDAMYWYRQDPGQGLRLIYYSQIVNDFQKGDIAEGYSVSREKKESFPLTVTSAQKNPTAFYLCASSILAGDTGELFFGEGSRLTVL.

This chain uses TRBV5-1 with TRBJ2-7; 9 nucleotides agree with TRBD1. The ends lost 6 bases at V and 0 bases at J; junction bases unmatched: 7. Germline V lookup: CDR1 SGHRS, CDR2 YFSETQ. The CDR3 covers 15 residues. The CDR3 region is CASNPGQGSSYEQYF. CDR3 nucleotides: TGCGCCAGCAATCCGGGACAGGGTAGCTCCTACGAGCAGTACTTC.

This chain links TRBV5-1 with TRBJ2-3; perhaps TRBD2 as D (6 bases). The V gene's germline CDR1 is SGHRS and CDR2 YFSETQ. V was pared by 4 bases and J by 3 bases, with 18 bases between. The CDR3 sequence is 16 residues long. DNA for the CDR3: TGCGCCAGCAGCACGAACCCGGGAGCCGGGACAGATACGCAGTATTTT. Protein: CASSTNPGAGTDTQYF.

This clone occurred once. The chain recombines TRBV5-1 with TRBJ1-1, with a tentative D call TRBD1 (6 bases). The CDR3 runs to 14 residues. V was clipped by 4 bases and J by 0 bases, with 10 bases between them. CDR1 and CDR2 from the germline V gene are SGHRS and YFSETQ. The CDR3 DNA reads as TGCGCCAGCAGCCCCAGGGGCTTGAACACTGAAGCTTTCTTT. As protein: CASSPRGLNTEAFF.

The V call is TRBV6-1, the J call TRBJ2-1, with 9 bases aligning to TRBD1. Germline V gene lookup returns CDR1 MNHNS and CDR2 SASEGT. The CDR3 totals 14 residues. V lost 5 bases, J lost 9 bases, and 8 bases stayed unmatched. The CDR3 is CASSLGQGVGEQFF. CDR3 bases: TGTGCCAGCAGTTTGGGACAGGGAGTGGGTGAGCAGTTCTTC.

Note on this clone: At one of its ends the junction is not consistent with the germline gene, which may arise from a read error. The chain combines TRBV7-9 with TRBJ2-7, with D possibly TRBD1 on 5 matching bases. Germline assignment: CDR1 SEHNR and CDR2 FQNEAQ (reference sequence). This CDR3 has 11 residues. The CDR3 protein is CSSSSQGEQYF. CDR3 DNA sequence: TGTTCCAGCAGCTCCCAGGGAGAGCAGTACTTC. The whole variable domain, remainder taken from reference TRBV7-9 and TRBJ2-7, is DTGVSQNPRHKITKRGQNVTFRCDPISEHNRLYWYRQTLGQGPEFLTYFQNEAQLEKSRLLSDRFSAERPKGSFSTLEIQRTEQGDSAMYLCSSSSQGEQYFGPGTRLTVT.

V gene TRBV7-8 combines with J gene TRBJ2-5; TRBD1 matches 8 bases. The tail of the sequence fits TRBJ2-7 better, so the J call may be wrong. CDR3 length equals 13 residues. The V gene's germline CDR1 is SGHVS and CDR2 FQNEAQ. The CDR3 spells CASSRQGPYEQYF. In nucleotides, the CDR3 is TGTGCCAGCAGCCGACAGGGGCCCTACGAGCAGTACTTC.

The chain combines TRBV27 with TRBJ1-2, with TRBD1 matching 7 bases. With 10 bases clipped from V and 1 base from J, the junction kept 12 bases outside the gene matches. The CDR3 spans 15 residues. Looked up from germline, CDR1 is MNHEY and CDR2 is SMNVEV (reference sequence). CDR3: CATKAGQAVNYGYTF. CDR3 DNA: TGTGCCACCAAGGCCGGACAGGCGGTTAACTATGGCTACACCTTC.